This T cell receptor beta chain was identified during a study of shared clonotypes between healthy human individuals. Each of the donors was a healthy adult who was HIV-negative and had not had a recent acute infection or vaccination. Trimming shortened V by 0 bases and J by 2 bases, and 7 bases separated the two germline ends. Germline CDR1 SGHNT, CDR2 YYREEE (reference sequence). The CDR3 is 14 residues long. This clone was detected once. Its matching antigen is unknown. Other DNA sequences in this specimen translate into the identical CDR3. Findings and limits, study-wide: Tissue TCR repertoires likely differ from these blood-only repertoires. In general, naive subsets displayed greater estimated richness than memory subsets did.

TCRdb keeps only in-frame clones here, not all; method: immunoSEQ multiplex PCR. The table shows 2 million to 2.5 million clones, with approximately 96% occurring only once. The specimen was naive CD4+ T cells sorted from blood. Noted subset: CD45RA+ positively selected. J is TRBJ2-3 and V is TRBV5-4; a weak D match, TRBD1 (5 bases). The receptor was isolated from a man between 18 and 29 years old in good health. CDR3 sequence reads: CASSLVGLTDTQYF. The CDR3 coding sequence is TGTGCCAGCAGCTTGGTGGGGCTCACAGATACGCAGTATTTT.